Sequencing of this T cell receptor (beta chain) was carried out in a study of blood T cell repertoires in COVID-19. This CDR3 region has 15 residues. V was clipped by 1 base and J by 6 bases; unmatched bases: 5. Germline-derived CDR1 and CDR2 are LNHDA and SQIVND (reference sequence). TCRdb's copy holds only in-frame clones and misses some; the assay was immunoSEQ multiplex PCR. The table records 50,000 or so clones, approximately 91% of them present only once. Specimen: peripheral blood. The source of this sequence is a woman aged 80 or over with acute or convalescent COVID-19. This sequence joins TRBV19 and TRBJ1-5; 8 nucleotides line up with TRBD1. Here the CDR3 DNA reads TGTGCCAGTAGTATAGCACAGGGGGTTGGTCAGCCCCAGCATTTT. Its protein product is CASSIAQGVGQPQHF.